This is a list of T cell receptor beta chains from one sample in a study of cytomegalovirus exposure and HLA in healthy donors. Sequencing used immunoSEQ multiplex PCR; TCRdb keeps in-frame clones, though not all of them. The sample lists 150,000 to 180,000 clones, about 74% seen once, with 4% in the top ten. The sample was PBMCs. Source of these receptors: a woman in her 40s in good health and CMV-seronegative. The CDR3 runs from the conserved cysteine through the conserved F or W.

TRBV18 CASSLDSYEQYF
TRBV7-8 CASSPRRDSSYEQYF
TRBV4-1 CASSQDGPGLLQETQYF
TRBV28 CASSFSSFGGRFDEQYF
TRBV7-2 CASSPTGGPQPQHF
TRBV10-1 CASSEGTGSTDTQYF
TRBV6-5 CASSLTGKANYGYTF
TRBV5-1 CASSLGDRGDEQYF
TRBV5-5 CASSLQGDSLTQYF
TRBV5-1 CASSTGATLYEQYF
TRBV19 CASMDGQATYGYTF
TRBV6-4 CASSPQGLGQPQHF
TRBV19 CASSIGTGTSRSPLHF
TRBV4-1 CASRLGTDNPYNEQFF
TRBV7-9 CASSFTSGEQYF
TRBV28 CASSLGDRVFYGYTF
TRBV6-1 CASYHRTEKLFF
TRBV13 CASSWHGGRAPYEQYF
TRBV7-9 CASSLEQGGILGAFF
TRBV7-6 CASSSGLAGGLRNEEQFF
TRBV11-3 CASSFGVLDTQYF
TRBV19 CASTTWQGGMNEQFF
TRBV4-1 CASSQGGQGTTGANVLTF
TRBV6-6 CASSPGKAFF
TRBV5-4 CASSLFKGSSRADTQYF
TRBV9 CASSHTSDRGPFYGYTF
TRBV27 CASSPGTGVPRIAKNIQYF
TRBV7-9 CASSSAGQLTEAFF